This note documents a single T cell receptor beta chain sequence. The antigen remains unidentified. CDR3 length equals 15 residues. Germline V gives CDR1 SQVTM, CDR2 ANQGSEA. Libraries of TRB cDNA were made by 5' RACE and carried UMIs. TCRdb re-called the 5' RACE reads; one entry per CDR3 protein, DNA not given. Listed are about 90,000 distinct CDR3 sequences; around 1% falls within the top ten. These data are taken from a study of CXCR3-negative and CXCR3-positive naive CD8 T cells. Study conclusions and caveats: Surface CD5 was comparable between naive subsets; TCR strength was inferred from TRB CDR3 properties. Comparably high diversity was seen in both naive subsets, and much lower diversity in memory CD8+ cells. With CXCR3 expression partially decreased after cryopreservation, most assays relied on fresh PBMCs.

The study sorted every CD8+ T cell subset in triplicate at 250,000 to 300,000 cells each. The material sequenced was naive CXCR3- CD8+ T cells from blood. The subset denotes: CD45RO-CCR7+CD27+CD95- naive CD8+ T cells lacking CXCR3 (TNR3-). The source is a human donor in good health. Some clones in this sample may be carry-over from other donors' samples. This chain connects TRBV29-1 to TRBJ2-3; no DNA is available, so the TRBD1 call from TCRdb remains unchecked. This CDR3 reads CSVEDPNRVSDTQYF.